This TCR beta chain was documented in a study of regulatory T cells in long-lasting Graves disease. Noted time point: persistent/refractory GD, antithyroid drugs over 5 years with positive TRAb. The TCR library was prepared using RNA isolated from PBMCs. Both iRepertoire HTBI primers and Arm-PCR of CDR3 regions were used to build the TCR beta libraries. TCRdb independently ran MiXCR on the multiplex PCR reads; one entry per CDR3 protein. The table has about 470,000 distinct CDR3 sequences, under 25% seen once; the top ten hold roughly 7.7%. Regarding this clonotype: The antigen remains unidentified.

This CDR3 has 13 amino acids. J was trimmed by 6 bases and V by 5 bases; bases with no gene match: 4. The germline V gene encodes CDR1 MDHEN and CDR2 SYDVKM. Study findings and constraints: Patients whose Graves' disease persisted exhibited lower TCR diversity than those newly diagnosed. Persistent disease exhibited a predilection for TRBV28, TRBJ1-2 and TRBJ2-5.

The chain uses TRBV28 and TRBJ1-3; 7 positions agree with TRBD1. This material consisted of peripheral blood mononuclear cells (PBMCs), taken when the disease was refractory, from a patient treated with antithyroid drugs. This clonotype was sampled from a female donor with Graves disease. CDR3 region: CASSRQGVNTIYF. DNA for the CDR3: TGTGCCAGCAGTCGACAGGGTGTAAACACCATATATTTT.